This entry lists 3 T cell receptor beta chains sequenced from one sample in a study of CD8 T cells in ankylosing spondylitis. Their antigens remain unidentified. Regarding the study as a whole: What appeared characteristic of ankylosing spondylitis blood was a TCR beta motif of 7 or 8 highly homologous variants.

Each CDR3 protein gets one entry after TCRdb re-called the 5' RACE reads with MiXCR. The sample shows approximately 540,000 distinct CDR3 sequences, about 12% of them seen only once. The specimen sequenced was blood, either unsorted or a sorted T cell fraction (not recorded which). The receptor set was obtained from a male donor with ankylosing spondylitis.

The table lists this clonotype with many counts. This rearrangement joins TRBV11-2 to TRBJ2-7; D may be TRBD1 or TRBD2 (5 bases each). CDR1 is SGHAT and CDR2 is FQNNGV in the germline V gene. The CDR3 length is 15 residues. V was pared by 4 bases and J by 4 bases, with 17 bases between. The CDR3 loop reads CASSYRGPGLYEQYF. CDR3 nucleotide sequence: TGTGCCAGCAGCTATAGAGGGCCAGGGTTATACGAGCAGTACTTC.

The table lists this clonotype with a few counts. The rearrangement joins TRBV6-6 to TRBJ2-1; D is perhaps TRBD2 (7 bases). In germline, CDR1 is MNHNY, CDR2 SVGAGI (reference sequence). Trimming left V 8 bases short and J 11 bases short, with 19 bases between. The CDR3 sequence is 13 residues long. CDR3 sequence: CASGKSGGPQQFF. In nucleotides, the CDR3 is TGTGCCAGCGGCAAATCCGGGGGGCCCCAGCAGTTCTTC.

In this sample, this clonotype turned up many times. V is TRBV10-3 and J is TRBJ2-1, with D perhaps matching TRBD1 (7 bases). This CDR3 spans 14 amino acids. Trimming took 5 bases from V and 5 from J, leaving 13 bases between them. Germline loops: CDR1 ENHRY, CDR2 SYGVKD. CDR3 loop: CAISRQGGDNEQFF. CDR3 nucleotides: TGTGCCATCAGTCGACAGGGAGGAGACAATGAGCAGTTCTTC.